These 11 T cell receptor beta chains came from one sample sequenced in a study of response to subunit inactivated influenza vaccine. TCRdb fed the RT-PCR reads into MiXCR, producing one record per CDR3 protein. The sample includes under 200,000 distinct CDR3 sequences, under 13% of them seen just once. The sequencing used non-naive T cells sorted from PBMCs, collected more than 35 days after vaccination. Receptors were obtained from a man in his forties or fifties who received an inactivated influenza vaccine.

The gene calls are TRBV7-3 and TRBJ2-7; 8 positions agree with TRBD2. The germline gives CDR1 SGHTA, CDR2 FQGTGA. The CDR3 loop spans 14 amino acids. After removal of 5 bases from V and 3 bases from J, the junction contained 6 bases not matched to a gene. CDR3 bases: TGTGCCAGCAGCCCCTCCGGGGGGGACTACGAGCAGTACTTC. Protein: CASSPSGGDYEQYF. Filled out from reference TRBV7-3 and TRBJ2-7, the complete variable domain reads GAGVSQTPSNKVTEKGKYVELRCDPISGHTALYWYRQSLGQGPEFLIYFQGTGAADDSGLPNDRFFAVRPEGSVSTLKIQRTERGDSAVYLCASSPSGGDYEQYFGPGTRLTVT.

The V gene is TRBV12-3 or TRBV12-4, the J gene TRBJ2-1; no clear D gene. This CDR3 contains 15 residues. Trimming removed 2 bases from V and 3 bases from J, with 11 bases in between. As DNA, the CDR3 is TGTGCCAGCAGTTTAAGTGGGGAAAACTACAATGAGCAGTTCTTC. Its translation: CASSLSGENYNEQFF.

This clonotype appeared a few times. The chain is built from TRBV2 and TRBJ1-5, with unresolved D. CDR1 is SNHLY, CDR2 FYNNEI, per germline. Deletions cut 2 bases from V and 4 bases from J, with 9 bases between. This CDR3 is 14 amino acids long. The CDR3 sequence: CASSESTPNQPQHF. The CDR3 DNA is TGTGCCAGCAGTGAAAGCACACCGAATCAGCCCCAGCATTTT.

This clonotype came up a few times. The genes are TRBV3-1 and TRBJ2-7, with 10 bases lining up with TRBD2. This CDR3 region has 15 residues. The germline V gene has CDR1 LGHDT and CDR2 YNNKEL (reference sequence). V shed 4 bases and J 5 bases; nucleotides not matched to a gene: 8. This CDR3 is CASSLTLAGSNEQYF. In DNA, the CDR3 is TGTGCCAGCAGCCTCACACTAGCGGGGTCCAACGAGCAGTACTTC.

CDR3 DNA: TGCGCCAGCAGCTTGGCCGCAGGGGATAGCGGGGAGCTGTTTTTT. Encoded protein: CASSLAAGDSGELFF. The chain has TRBV5-1 and TRBJ2-2; D possibly corresponds to TRBD1 (6 bases). This CDR3 is built from 15 residues. V lost 0 bases and J lost 7, with 13 bases in between. CDR1 and CDR2 (germline): SGHRS, YFSETQ.

V and J are TRBV24-1 and TRBJ2-1; 7 nucleotides align to TRBD2. Looked up from germline, CDR1 is KGHDR and CDR2 is SFDVKD. This CDR3 is built from 15 residues. After removal of 3 bases from V and 3 bases from J, the junction contained 4 bases not matched to a gene. The CDR3, as DNA: TGTGCCACCAGTGATGCCGGGACTAACTACAATGAGCAGTTCTTC. Translation: CATSDAGTNYNEQFF.

This clonotype has at least ten counts. The chain carries TRBV11-2 and TRBJ2-1, with D perhaps matching TRBD1 or TRBD2 (6 bases each). This CDR3 is built from 19 residues. The V end lost 5 bases, the J end lost 0 bases, and 23 bases lay between the germline ends. The germline V gene has CDR1 SGHAT and CDR2 FQNNGV. The CDR3 DNA reads TGTGCCAGCAGCCCCTTGGGGGGCTCTGAGATTAGCTCCTACAATGAGCAGTTCTTC. It is translated as CASSPLGGSEISSYNEQFF.

The rearrangement joins TRBV5-6 to TRBJ2-4, with D tentatively TRBD1 (5 bases). There are 16 residues in the CDR3. Trimming pared 0 bases from V and 1 base from J, leaving 11 bases between. Looked up from germline, CDR1 is SGHDT and CDR2 is YYEEEE. CDR3 amino acids: CASSLEDIGAKNIQYF. In nucleotides, the CDR3 is TGTGCCAGCAGCTTGGAGGACATAGGGGCCAAAAACATTCAGTACTTC.

This chain connects TRBV3-1 to TRBJ1-6; 7 positions agree with TRBD1. J gave up 7 bases and V 2 bases, and 5 bases lay outside the gene matches. CDR3 length: 15 residues. Germline loops: CDR1 LGHDT, CDR2 YNNKEL (reference sequence). The CDR3 region has the DNA TGTGCCAGCAGCCAACAGACAGGGAGGAATTCACCCCTCCACTTT. This codes for CASSQQTGRNSPLHF.

The table lists this clonotype with a few counts. This chain uses TRBV6-2 or TRBV6-3 with TRBJ1-1, with TRBD1 as a possible D gene (6 bases). The CDR3 is 16 amino acids. Germline V gives CDR1 MNHEY, CDR2 SVGEGT. V shed 6 bases and J shed 0 bases, with 17 bases lying between them. CDR3 DNA: TGTGCCAGCAGCCCTCCGGGACATACAATGAACACTGAAGCTTTCTTT. Its protein product is CASSPPGHTMNTEAFF.

The rearrangement joins TRBV27 to TRBJ1-1; the D is unclear. CDR1 is MNHEY and CDR2 is SMNVEV in the germline V gene (reference sequence). V lost 0 bases and J lost 13, with 15 bases in between. This CDR3 is built from 13 residues. Here the CDR3 reads CASSLSGSGASFF. The CDR3 DNA is TGTGCCAGCAGTTTATCGGGTAGTGGAGCGAGTTTCTTT.